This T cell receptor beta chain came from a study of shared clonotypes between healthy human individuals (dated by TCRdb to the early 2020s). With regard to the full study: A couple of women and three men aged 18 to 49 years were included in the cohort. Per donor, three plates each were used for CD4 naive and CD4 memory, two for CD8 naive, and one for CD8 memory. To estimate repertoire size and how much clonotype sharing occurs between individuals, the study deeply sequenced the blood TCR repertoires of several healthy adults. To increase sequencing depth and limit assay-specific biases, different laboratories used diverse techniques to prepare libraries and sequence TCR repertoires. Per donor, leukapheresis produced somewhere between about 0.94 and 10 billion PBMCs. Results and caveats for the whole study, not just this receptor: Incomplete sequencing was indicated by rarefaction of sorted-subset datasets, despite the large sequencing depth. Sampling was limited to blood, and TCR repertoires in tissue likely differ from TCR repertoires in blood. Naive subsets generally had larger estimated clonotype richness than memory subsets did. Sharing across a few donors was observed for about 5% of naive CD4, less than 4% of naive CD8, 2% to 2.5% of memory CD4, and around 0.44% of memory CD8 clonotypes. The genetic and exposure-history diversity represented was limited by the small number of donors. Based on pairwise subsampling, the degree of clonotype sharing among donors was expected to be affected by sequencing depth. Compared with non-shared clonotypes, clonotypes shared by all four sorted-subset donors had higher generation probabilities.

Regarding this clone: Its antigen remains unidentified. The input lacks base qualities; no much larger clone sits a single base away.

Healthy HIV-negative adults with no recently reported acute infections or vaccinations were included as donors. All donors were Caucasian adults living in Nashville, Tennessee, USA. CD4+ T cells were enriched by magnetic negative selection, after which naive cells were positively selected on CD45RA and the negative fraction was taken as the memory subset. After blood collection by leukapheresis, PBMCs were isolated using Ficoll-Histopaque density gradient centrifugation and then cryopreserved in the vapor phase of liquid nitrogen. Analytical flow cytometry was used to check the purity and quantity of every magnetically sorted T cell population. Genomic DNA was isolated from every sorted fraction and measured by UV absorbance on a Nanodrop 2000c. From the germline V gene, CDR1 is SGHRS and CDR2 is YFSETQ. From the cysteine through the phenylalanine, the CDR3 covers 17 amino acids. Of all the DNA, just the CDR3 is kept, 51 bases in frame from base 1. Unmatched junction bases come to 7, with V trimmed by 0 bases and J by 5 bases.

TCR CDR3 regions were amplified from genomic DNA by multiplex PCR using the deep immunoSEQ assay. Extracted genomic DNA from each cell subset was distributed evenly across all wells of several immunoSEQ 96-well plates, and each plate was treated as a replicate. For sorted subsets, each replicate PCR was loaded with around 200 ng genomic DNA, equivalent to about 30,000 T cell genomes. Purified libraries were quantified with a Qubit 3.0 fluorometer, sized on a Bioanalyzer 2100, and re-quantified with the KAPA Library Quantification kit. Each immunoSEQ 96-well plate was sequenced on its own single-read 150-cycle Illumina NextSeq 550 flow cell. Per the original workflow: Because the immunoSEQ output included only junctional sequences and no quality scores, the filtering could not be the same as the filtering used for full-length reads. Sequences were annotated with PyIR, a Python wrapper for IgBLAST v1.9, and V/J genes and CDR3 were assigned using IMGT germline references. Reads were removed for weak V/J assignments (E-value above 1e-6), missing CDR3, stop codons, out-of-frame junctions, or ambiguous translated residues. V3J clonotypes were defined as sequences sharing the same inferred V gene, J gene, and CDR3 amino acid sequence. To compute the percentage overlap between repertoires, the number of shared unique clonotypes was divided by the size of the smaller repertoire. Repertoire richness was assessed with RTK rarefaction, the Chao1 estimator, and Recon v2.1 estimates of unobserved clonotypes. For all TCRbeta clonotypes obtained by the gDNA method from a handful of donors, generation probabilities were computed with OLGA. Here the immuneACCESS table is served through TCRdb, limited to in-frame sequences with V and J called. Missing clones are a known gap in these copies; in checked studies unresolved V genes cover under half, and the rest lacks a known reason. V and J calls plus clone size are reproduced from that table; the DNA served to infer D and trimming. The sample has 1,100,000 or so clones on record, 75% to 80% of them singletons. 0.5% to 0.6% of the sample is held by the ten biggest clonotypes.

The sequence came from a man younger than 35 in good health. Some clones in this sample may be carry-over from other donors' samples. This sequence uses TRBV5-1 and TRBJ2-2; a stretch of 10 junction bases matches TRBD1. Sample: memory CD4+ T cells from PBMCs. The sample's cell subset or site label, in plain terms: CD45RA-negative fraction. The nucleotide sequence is TGCGCCAGCAGCTTGGCCTTCGGGACAGGGGAAACCGGGGAGCTGTTTTTT. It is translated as CASSLAFGTGETGELFF.